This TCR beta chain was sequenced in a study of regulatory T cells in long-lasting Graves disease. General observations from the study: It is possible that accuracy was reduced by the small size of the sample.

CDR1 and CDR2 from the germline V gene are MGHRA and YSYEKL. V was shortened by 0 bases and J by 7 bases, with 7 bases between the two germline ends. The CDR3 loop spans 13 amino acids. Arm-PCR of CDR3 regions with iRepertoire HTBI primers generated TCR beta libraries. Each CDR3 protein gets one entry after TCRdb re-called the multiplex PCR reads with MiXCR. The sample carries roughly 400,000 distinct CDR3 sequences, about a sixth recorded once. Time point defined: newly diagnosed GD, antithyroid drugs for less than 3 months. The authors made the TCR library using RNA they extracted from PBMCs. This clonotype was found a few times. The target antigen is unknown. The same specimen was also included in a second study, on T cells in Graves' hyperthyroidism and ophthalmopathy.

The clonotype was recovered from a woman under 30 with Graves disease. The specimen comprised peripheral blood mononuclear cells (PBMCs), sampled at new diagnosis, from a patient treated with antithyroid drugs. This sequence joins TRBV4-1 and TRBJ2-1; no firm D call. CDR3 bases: TGCGCCAGCAGCCAAGATACGAGAAATGAGCAGTTCTTC. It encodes CASSQDTRNEQFF.